The T cell receptor beta chain under discussion was sequenced for a study of T cell responses to AZD1222 COVID-19 vaccine. Study-wide results and limits: Compared with day 0, the breadth and depth of the Spike-specific TCR repertoire rose significantly after two doses of AZD1222.

Profiled with immunoSEQ multiplex PCR; TCRdb holds only in-frame clones, not every one. Among 120,000 or so clones, under 90% were seen once, and the ten largest hold 7.7%. This clone occurred a few times. The antigen is unknown. V was clipped by 2 bases and J by 5 bases, with 13 bases between them. Germline V lookup: CDR1 GTSNPN, CDR2 SVGIG (reference sequence). This CDR3 has 14 amino acids. V gene TRBV30 combines with J gene TRBJ1-5; D is unclear. The sample in question was peripheral blood, obtained on day 0 of AZD1222 vaccination. The sequence was collected from an adult in good health. The CDR3 reads CAWSFLGMDQPQHF. The CDR3 nucleotides are TGTGCCTGGAGTTTTTTAGGGATGGATCAGCCCCAGCATTTT. The full variable domain, with the rest looked up from reference TRBV30 and TRBJ1-5, is SQTIHQWPATLVQPVGSPLSLECTVEGTSNPNLYWYRQAAGRGLQLLFYSVGIGQISSEVPQNLSASRPQDRQFILSSKKLLLSDSGFYLCAWSFLGMDQPQHFGDGTRLSIL.